A single sample is the source of the 5 T cell receptor beta chains below, sequenced in a study of blood T cell repertoires in COVID-19. The table came from immunoSEQ multiplex PCR; TCRdb's copy has only in-frame clones and leaves some out. The table has about 160,000 clones, about four fifths seen once. Input material: peripheral blood. The receptors come from a woman aged 55-75 years with COVID-19, enrolled during active disease.

The rearrangement links TRBV6-1 to TRBJ2-3, with D possibly matching TRBD1 (5 bases). V lost 1 base to trimming and J lost 0 bases, with 11 bases between them. The V gene's germline CDR1 is MNHNS and CDR2 SASEGT. This CDR3 has 16 residues. The DNA for the CDR3 is TGTGCCAGCAGTGAAGGGACAAGGGCTAGCACAGATACGCAGTATTTT. It encodes CASSEGTRASTDTQYF.

This clone was picked up many times. The V and J genes are TRBV12-3 or TRBV12-4 and TRBJ2-3, with 7 bases matching TRBD1. V gave up 6 bases and J gave up 9 bases; unmatched junction bases: 9. This CDR3 comprises 13 residues. The CDR3 loop reads CASSLQGPQTQYF. The CDR3 DNA is TGTGCCAGCAGCCTACAGGGGCCTCAAACGCAGTATTTT.

The CDR3 bases are TGTGCCAGCAGCCGAGCGGCAGGGGTTGGCGGGGAGCTGTTTTTT. The encoded protein is CASSRAAGVGGELFF. The chain couples TRBV11-2 to TRBJ2-2; TRBD1 is a possible D gene (6 bases). V lost 5 bases, J lost 7 bases, and 17 bases lay in between. There are 15 residues in the CDR3. The germline V gene encodes CDR1 SGHAT and CDR2 FQNNGV. Drawing the rest from reference TRBV11-2 and TRBJ2-2, the complete variable domain is EAGVAQSPRYKIIEKRQSVAFWCNPISGHATLYWYQQILGQGPKLLIQFQNNGVVDDSQLPKDRFSAERLKGVDSTLKIQPAKLEDSAVYLCASSRAAGVGGELFFGEGSRLTVL.

The chain carries TRBV7-8 and TRBJ1-1; TRBD1 matches 12 bases. The CDR3 sequence is 15 residues long. The V and J ends lost 4 bases and 3 bases, in that order; junction bases with no gene match: 3. CDR1 SGHVS and CDR2 FQNEAQ come from the germline V gene. This CDR3 is CASSSGQGADTEAFF. CDR3 nucleotides: TGTGCCAGCAGCTCGGGACAGGGGGCGGACACTGAAGCTTTCTTT.

The genes are TRBV28 and TRBJ1-1; D call uncertain. Germline assignment: CDR1 MDHEN and CDR2 SYDVKM. Trimming pared 7 bases from V and 7 bases from J, leaving 16 bases between. This CDR3 has 13 amino acids. In DNA form, the CDR3 reads TGTGCCAGCATCCCGGGTCATGCGGGTGAAGCTTTCTTT. The encoded protein is CASIPGHAGEAFF.